Following are 26 T cell receptor beta chains from one sample sequenced in a study of CXCR3-negative and CXCR3-positive naive CD8 T cells. Points from the study as a whole: Naive cells with CXCR3 showed TRB CDR3s that were more hydrophobic than those in CXCR3-negative naive cells.

Their target antigens are unknown. The method, 5' RACE with UMI labels, was used to prepare the TRB cDNA libraries. TCRdb reprocessed the 5' RACE reads and reports one entry per CDR3 protein, with no DNA. The sample totals just under 90,000 distinct CDR3 sequences. Sequences were obtained from naive CXCR3+ CD8+ T cells from blood. Subset of the sample: CD45RO-CCR7+CD27+CD95- naive CD8+ T cells expressing CXCR3 (TNR3+). The receptors derive from a human donor in good health. Some clones in this sample may be carry-over from other donors' samples.

V and J are TRBV7-6 and TRBJ2-3; TCRdb gives TRBD1 as the D gene, but with no DNA this cannot be confirmed. This CDR3 has 15 amino acids. Germline V gene sequence: CDR1 SGHVS, CDR2 FNYEAQ. The CDR3 spells CASSSPQWGVSEPYF.

The V call is TRBV9, the J call TRBJ2-3; TCRdb gives TRBD2 as the D gene, but with no DNA this cannot be confirmed. The germline gives CDR1 SGDLS, CDR2 YYNGEE. This CDR3 contains 13 residues. CDR3 region: CASSVGGPDTQYF. The full variable domain, rest sourced from reference TRBV9 and TRBJ2-3, is DSGVTQTPKHLITATGQRVTLRCSPRSGDLSVYWYQQSLDQGLQFLIQYYNGEERAKGNILERFSAQQFPDLHSELNLSSLELGDSALYFCASSVGGPDTQYFGPGTRLTVL.

The chain carries TRBV7-9 and TRBJ2-2; checking the TCRdb D call of TRBD2 is not possible without DNA. The CDR3 covers 16 residues. CDR1 is SEHNR and CDR2 is FQNEAQ in the germline V gene (reference sequence). The CDR3: CASPSGIRASTGELFF.

V gene TRBV6-2 or TRBV6-3 combines with J gene TRBJ1-1; the TCRdb D gene call, TRBD1, has no DNA to confirm it. The CDR3 extends over 15 amino acids. The germline CDR1 and CDR2 sequences are MNHEY and SVGEGT. The CDR3 is CASSYSPTGGTEAFF.

This sequence joins TRBV7-6 and TRBJ2-7; TCRdb's D gene call, TRBD1, goes unchecked for lack of DNA. This CDR3 is 15 amino acids long. Germline V gives CDR1 SGHVS, CDR2 FNYEAQ. The chain's CDR3 is CASSLGGQVAYEQYF.

V and J are TRBV28 and TRBJ1-1. Germline CDR1 reads MDHEN; CDR2 reads SYDVKM. The CDR3 has 13 amino acids. This chain's CDR3 is CASTAFFDTEAFF.

The rearrangement links TRBV5-1 to TRBJ2-7. Germline V gives CDR1 SGHRS, CDR2 YFSETQ. CDR3 length equals 14 residues. The CDR3 protein is CASSLEAGNYEQYF.

The chain has TRBV19 and TRBJ1-1; TCRdb's D call, TRBD1, is unchecked because there is no DNA. CDR1 is LNHDA and CDR2 is SQIVND in the germline V gene (reference sequence). CDR3 length equals 14 residues. The CDR3: CASRGLARATEAFF.

The chain uses TRBV4-2 and TRBJ2-2; absent DNA, TCRdb's TRBD1 call cannot be checked. Germline V gene data show CDR1 as LGHNA and CDR2 as YNFKEQ. The CDR3 is made up of 13 amino acids. The CDR3 sequence: CASSQVTVGELFF.

The chain has TRBV29-1 and TRBJ2-1; TCRdb outputs TRBD1, but without DNA this stays unchecked. The CDR3 is made up of 13 amino acids. Germline CDR1 SQVTM, CDR2 ANQGSEA. CDR3 sequence: CSVEAGAGNEQFF.

The chain has TRBV28 and TRBJ2-3; TCRdb gives TRBD1 as the D gene, but with no DNA this cannot be confirmed. The germline V gene encodes CDR1 MDHEN and CDR2 SYDVKM. The CDR3 has 14 residues. This CDR3 is CASSIRQTVDTQYF. The full variable domain, with the rest looked up from reference TRBV28 and TRBJ2-3, is DVKVTQSSRYLVKRTGEKVFLECVQDMDHENMFWYRQDPGLGLRLIYFSYDVKMKEKGDIPEGYSVSREKKERFSLILESASTNQTSMYLCASSIRQTVDTQYFGPGTRLTVL.

The chain recombines TRBV21-1 with TRBJ2-5; as DNA is missing, the TRBD1 call by TCRdb cannot be tested. TRBV21-1 is designated a pseudogene. The CDR3 extends over 15 amino acids. This chain's CDR3 is CASSKGAAEDGTQYF.

This chain uses TRBV15 with TRBJ2-5; the TCRdb call, TRBD2, lacks DNA for checking. CDR1 and CDR2 from the germline V gene are LNHNV and YYDKDF (reference sequence). This CDR3 is 14 amino acids long. The CDR3 sequence is CATSRGAGSETQYF.

The rearrangement uses TRBV5-1 and TRBJ2-7; the TCRdb call, TRBD1, lacks DNA for checking. Looked up from germline, CDR1 is SGHRS and CDR2 is YFSETQ. The CDR3 is 15 amino acids. CDR3: CASRLEGTDSYEQYF. The complete variable domain, with remaining parts taken from reference TRBV5-1 and TRBJ2-7, reads KAGVTQTPRYLIKTRGQQVTLSCSPISGHRSVSWYQQTPGQGLQFLFEYFSETQRNKGNFPGRFSGRQFSNSRSEMNVSTLELGDSALYLCASRLEGTDSYEQYFGPGTRLTVT.

The chain uses TRBV7-2 and TRBJ2-7. Per germline, CDR1 SGHTA and CDR2 FQGNSA. The CDR3 length is 15 residues. The CDR3 protein is CASSLIGLESYEQYF.

The chain combines TRBV7-2 with TRBJ1-2; no DNA is available, so the TRBD1 call from TCRdb remains unchecked. CDR3 length: 15 amino acids. Germline assignment: CDR1 SGHTA and CDR2 FQGNSA. The CDR3 sequence: CASSLGWSTGAGYTF.

CDR3 in amino acids: CSARRESSYNEQFF. V gene TRBV20-1 combines with J gene TRBJ2-1. In germline, CDR1 is DFQATT, CDR2 SNEGSKA (reference sequence). CDR3 length: 14 amino acids.

This chain's CDR3 is CASSEGPYSYNSPLHF. V and J are TRBV25-1 and TRBJ1-6. This CDR3 has 16 amino acids. Germline V gives CDR1 MGHDK, CDR2 SYGVNS.

The chain carries TRBV28 and TRBJ2-2; TCRdb's D call of TRBD1 is untestable without DNA. CDR3 length equals 14 residues. Germline-derived CDR1 and CDR2 are MDHEN and SYDVKM. CDR3 amino acids: CASSLYPQTGELFF.

This sequence joins TRBV5-1 and TRBJ1-2. Germline values: CDR1 SGHRS, CDR2 YFSETQ. This CDR3 comprises 15 residues. The CDR3 protein is CASSLEFGRGDGYTF.

The chain recombines TRBV2 with TRBJ2-7; TCRdb designates TRBD2, a call that cannot be tested without DNA. Germline loops: CDR1 SNHLY, CDR2 FYNNEI. The CDR3 sequence is 13 residues long. This CDR3 reads CASSQGRGYEQYF.

The V and J genes are TRBV28 and TRBJ1-3. The germline V gene encodes CDR1 MDHEN and CDR2 SYDVKM. The CDR3 length is 13 residues. CDR3 loop: CASSPLAGNTIYF.

V and J are TRBV5-1 and TRBJ2-2; the D call of TRBD2 rests on TCRdb alone, since no DNA is present to check it. The germline gives CDR1 SGHRS, CDR2 YFSETQ. CDR3 length: 17 residues. CDR3 loop: CASSLAPSGNPTGELFF.

This sequence joins TRBV19 and TRBJ1-1. The CDR3 has 14 residues. From germline, CDR1 is LNHDA and CDR2 SQIVND (reference sequence). CDR3 in amino acids: CASSKGSGYTEAFF.

The J gene is TRBJ1-5, the V gene TRBV4-1; lacking DNA, the TRBD1 call made by TCRdb goes unchecked. Looked up from germline, CDR1 is MGHRA and CDR2 is YSYEKL. There are 14 residues in the CDR3. The CDR3 reads CASSEYRGKQPQHF.

This chain joins TRBV7-2 and TRBJ2-7; as DNA is missing, the TRBD1 call by TCRdb cannot be tested. CDR1 and CDR2 (germline): SGHTA, FQGNSA. CDR3 length equals 12 residues. The CDR3 sequence: CASTPGAYEQYF.